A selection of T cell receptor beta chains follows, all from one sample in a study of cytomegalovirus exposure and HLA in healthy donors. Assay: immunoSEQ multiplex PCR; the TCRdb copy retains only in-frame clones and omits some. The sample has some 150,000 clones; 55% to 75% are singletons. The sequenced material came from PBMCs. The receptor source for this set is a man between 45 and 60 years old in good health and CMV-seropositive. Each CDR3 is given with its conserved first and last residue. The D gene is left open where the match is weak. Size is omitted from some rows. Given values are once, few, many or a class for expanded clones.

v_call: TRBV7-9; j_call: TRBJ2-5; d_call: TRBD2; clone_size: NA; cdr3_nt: TGTGCCAGCAGCCGCGGGAGAGTTCAAGAGACCCAGTACTTC; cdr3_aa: CASSRGRVQETQYF
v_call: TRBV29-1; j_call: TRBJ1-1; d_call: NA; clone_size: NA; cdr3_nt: TGCAGCGTTGAGAGGCAGCTGAACACTGAAGCTTTCTTT; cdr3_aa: CSVERQLNTEAFF
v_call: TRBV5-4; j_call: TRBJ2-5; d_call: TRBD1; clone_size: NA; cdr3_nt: TGTGCCAGCAGCATGGACAGGGGGCGAAAGACCCAGTACTTC; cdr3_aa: CASSMDRGRKTQYF
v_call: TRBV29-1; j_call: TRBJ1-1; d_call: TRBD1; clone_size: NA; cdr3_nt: TGCAGCGTTGAAGATGCAGGCCAGGGGGCTGGACACGCTTTCTTT; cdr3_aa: CSVEDAGQGAGHAFF
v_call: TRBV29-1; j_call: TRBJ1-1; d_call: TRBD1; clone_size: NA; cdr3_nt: TGCAGCGTTATTCGACAGGGGAGGACAAACACTGAAGCTTTCTTT; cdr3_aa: CSVIRQGRTNTEAFF
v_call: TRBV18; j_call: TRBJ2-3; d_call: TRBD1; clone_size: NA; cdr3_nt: TGTGCCAGCTCGGAAGGGGGCGGAGCCCCTTATACGCAGTATTTT; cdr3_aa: CASSEGGGAPYTQYF
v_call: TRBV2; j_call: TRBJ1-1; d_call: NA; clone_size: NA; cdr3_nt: TGTGCCAGCAGGGGACATCTAAACACTGAAGCTTTCTTT; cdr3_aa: CASRGHLNTEAFF
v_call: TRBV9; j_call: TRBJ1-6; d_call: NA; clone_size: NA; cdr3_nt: TGTGCCAGCAGCGTAGATATCAGCTCCTATAATTCACCCCTCCACTTT; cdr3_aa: CASSVDISSYNSPLHF
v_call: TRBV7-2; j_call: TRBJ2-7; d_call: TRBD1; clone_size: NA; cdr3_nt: TGTGCCAGCAGCGTAGTCCCAGGGGGCACCTACGAGCAGTACTTC; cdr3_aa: CASSVVPGGTYEQYF
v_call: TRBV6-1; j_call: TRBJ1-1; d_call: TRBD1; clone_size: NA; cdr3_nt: TGTGCCAGCACACGGACAGGGTCTATGAACACTGAAGCTTTCTTT; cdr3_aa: CASTRTGSMNTEAFF
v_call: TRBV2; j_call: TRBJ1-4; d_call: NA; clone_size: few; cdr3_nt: TGTGCCAGCAAACTTGACGCGGGGGGCGATGAAAAACTGTTTTTT; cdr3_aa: CASKLDAGGDEKLFF
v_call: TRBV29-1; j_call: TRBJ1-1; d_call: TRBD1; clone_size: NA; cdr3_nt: TGCAGCGCTACGACAGGGATCATCACTGAAGCTTTCTTT; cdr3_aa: CSATTGIITEAFF
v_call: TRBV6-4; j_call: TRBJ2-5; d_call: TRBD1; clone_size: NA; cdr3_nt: TGTGCCAGCAGTGACCCAAGGGGACAGGGTTTACGCCGTGGGAGAGAGACCCAGTACTTC; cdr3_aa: CASSDPRGQGLRRGRETQYF
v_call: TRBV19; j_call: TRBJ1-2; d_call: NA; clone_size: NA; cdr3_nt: TGTGCCAGTAGTGTGGCACAACGGAGTGGCTACACCTTC; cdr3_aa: CASSVAQRSGYTF
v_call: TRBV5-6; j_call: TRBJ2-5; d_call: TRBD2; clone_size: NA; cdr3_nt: TGTGCCAGCAGGATGATGACTAGCGGGTTCCAAGAGACCCAGTACTTC; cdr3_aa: CASRMMTSGFQETQYF
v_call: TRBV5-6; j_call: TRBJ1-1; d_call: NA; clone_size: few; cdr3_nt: TGTGCCAGCAGCCTTGACAGGACCCCTGAAGCTTTCTTT; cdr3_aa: CASSLDRTPEAFF
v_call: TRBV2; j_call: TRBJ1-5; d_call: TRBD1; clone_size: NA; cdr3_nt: TGTGCCAGCAAGCGAGAGGGACAGGTACAGCCCCAGCATTTT; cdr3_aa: CASKREGQVQPQHF
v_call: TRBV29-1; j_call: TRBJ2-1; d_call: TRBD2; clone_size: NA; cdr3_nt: TGCAGCGGGGTGCGCGGGGGGGGGAATGAGCAGTTCTTC; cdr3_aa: CSGVRGGGNEQFF
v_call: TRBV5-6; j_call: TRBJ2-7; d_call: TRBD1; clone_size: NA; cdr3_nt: TGTGCCAGCAGCTTGGCCGGGACAGGACCCTCCTACGAGCAGTACTTC; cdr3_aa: CASSLAGTGPSYEQYF
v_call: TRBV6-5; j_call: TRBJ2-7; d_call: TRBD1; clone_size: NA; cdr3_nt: TGTGCCAGCAGTTACTCCGGGACAGGGGGATACGAGCAGTACTTC; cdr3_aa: CASSYSGTGGYEQYF
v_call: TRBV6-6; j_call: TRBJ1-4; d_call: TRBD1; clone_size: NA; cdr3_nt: TGTGCCAGCAGTTACTCGAACCGGGACAGGGGAGGCAAACTGTTTTTT; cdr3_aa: CASSYSNRDRGGKLFF
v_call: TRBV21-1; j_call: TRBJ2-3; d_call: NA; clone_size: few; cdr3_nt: TGTGCCAGCAGCCCAAGTCCGGGACTAGCGGGAAACACAGATACGCAGTATTTT; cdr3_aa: CASSPSPGLAGNTDTQYF
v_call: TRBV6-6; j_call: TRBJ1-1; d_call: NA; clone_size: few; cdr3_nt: TGTGCCAGCAGTCCAAGACGAGGCGCTGAAGCTTTCTTT; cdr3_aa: CASSPRRGAEAFF
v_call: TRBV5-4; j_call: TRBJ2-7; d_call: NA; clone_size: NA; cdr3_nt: TGTGCCAGCAGCTTGGTAGGCGGTTACGAGCAGTACTTC; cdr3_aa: CASSLVGGYEQYF
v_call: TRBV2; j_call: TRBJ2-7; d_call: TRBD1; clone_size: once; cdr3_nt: TGTGCCAGCAGACAGGGGAACGAGCAGTACTTC; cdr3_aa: CASRQGNEQYF
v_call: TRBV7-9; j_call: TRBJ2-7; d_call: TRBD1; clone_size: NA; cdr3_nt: TGTGCCAGCAGCTTAGTCACACCGGGACAGGGGAAGCAGTACTTC; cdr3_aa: CASSLVTPGQGKQYF
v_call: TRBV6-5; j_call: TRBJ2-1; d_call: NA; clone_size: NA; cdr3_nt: TGTGCCAGCAGTCCCTACAGGGTCAATGAGCAGTTCTTC; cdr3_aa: CASSPYRVNEQFF
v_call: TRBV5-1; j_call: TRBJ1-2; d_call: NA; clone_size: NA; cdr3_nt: TGCGCCAGCAGCGTGGTGGAGGGGCGAAACTATGGCTACACCTTC; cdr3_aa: CASSVVEGRNYGYTF
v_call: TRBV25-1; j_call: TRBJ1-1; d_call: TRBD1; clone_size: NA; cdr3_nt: TGTGCCAGCAGTGACGGACAGGGGGCGACTGAAGCTTTCTTT; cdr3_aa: CASSDGQGATEAFF
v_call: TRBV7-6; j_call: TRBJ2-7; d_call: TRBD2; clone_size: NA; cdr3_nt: TGTGCCAGCAGCTTCCTAGCGGGAGGTGCCGGTGAGCAGTACTTC; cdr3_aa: CASSFLAGGAGEQYF
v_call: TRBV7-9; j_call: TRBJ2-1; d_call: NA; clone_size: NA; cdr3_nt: TGTGCCAGCAGCTTAGGTCCCGGAGGGAATGAGCAGTTCTTC; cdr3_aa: CASSLGPGGNEQFF
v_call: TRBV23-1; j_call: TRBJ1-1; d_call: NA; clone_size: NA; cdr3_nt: TGCGCCAGCCTGGGCTTGGGGGGGCACACTGAAGCTTTCTTT; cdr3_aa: CASLGLGGHTEAFF
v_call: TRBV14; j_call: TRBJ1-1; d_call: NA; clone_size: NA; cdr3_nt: TGTGCCAGCAGCCAAGGGCCGGGGGACACTGAAGCTTTCTTT; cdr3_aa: CASSQGPGDTEAFF
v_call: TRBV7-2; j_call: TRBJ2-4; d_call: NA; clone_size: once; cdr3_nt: TGTGCCAGCAGCCAACGACAGTACGAAAACATTCAGTACTTC; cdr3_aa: CASSQRQYENIQYF
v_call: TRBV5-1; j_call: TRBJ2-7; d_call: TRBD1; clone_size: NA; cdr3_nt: TGCGCCAGCAGCTTCGGGACAGGGAGCTACGAGCAGTACTTC; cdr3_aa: CASSFGTGSYEQYF
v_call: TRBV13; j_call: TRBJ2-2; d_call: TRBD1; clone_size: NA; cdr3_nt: TGTGCCAGCAGCCTCGGGGACAGGGGAGACACCGGGGAGCTGTTTTTT; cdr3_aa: CASSLGDRGDTGELFF
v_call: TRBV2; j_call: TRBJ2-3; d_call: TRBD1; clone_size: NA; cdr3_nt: TGTGCCAGCAGGGACAGGGGGCATATAGATACGCAGTATTTT; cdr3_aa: CASRDRGHIDTQYF
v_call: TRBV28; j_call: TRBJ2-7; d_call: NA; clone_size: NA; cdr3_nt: TGTGCCAGCAGTCTGGCAGGCAGAAAATACGAGCAGTACTTC; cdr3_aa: CASSLAGRKYEQYF
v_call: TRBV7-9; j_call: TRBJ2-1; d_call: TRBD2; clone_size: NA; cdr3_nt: TGTGCCAGCAGTATGCGGACTAGCGGGGGGGCCTACAATGAGCAGTTCTTC; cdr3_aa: CASSMRTSGGAYNEQFF
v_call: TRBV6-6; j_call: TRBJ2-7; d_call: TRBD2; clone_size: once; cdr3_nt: TGTGCCAGCAGTTACGCCGGGACTAGCGGGGGGGAGGAGCAGTACTTC; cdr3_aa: CASSYAGTSGGEEQYF
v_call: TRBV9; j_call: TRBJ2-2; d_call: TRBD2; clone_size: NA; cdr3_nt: TGTGCCAGCAGCGCCGGGGGGTCGAACACCGGGGAGCTGTTTTTT; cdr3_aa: CASSAGGSNTGELFF